The 32 T cell receptor beta chains below all came from one sample that was sequenced in a study of cytomegalovirus exposure and HLA in healthy donors. The PCR had 60 Vbeta and 13 Jbeta primers. Using immunoSEQ multiplex PCR, the repertoire was profiled, and TCRdb retains in-frame clones only, with some absent. This sample has 160,000 or so clones, with around 82% found just once. The sequenced material came from PBMCs. Receptors originate from a man aged 30-40 years in good health and CMV-seronegative.

The rearrangement links TRBV30 to TRBJ2-3; 10 bases fit TRBD1. After removal of 1 base from V and 2 bases from J, the junction contained 3 bases not matched to a gene. This CDR3 is built from 15 residues. Germline CDR1 GTSNPN, CDR2 SVGIG (reference sequence). CDR3 sequence reads: CAWSGDRGFTDTQYF. CDR3 DNA sequence: TGTGCCTGGAGTGGGGACAGGGGTTTCACAGATACGCAGTATTTT.

This rearrangement joins TRBV4-2 to TRBJ2-7; D uncertain. The CDR3 is made up of 16 amino acids. Germline V gene data show CDR1 as LGHNA and CDR2 as YNFKEQ. Trimming left V 1 base short and J 3 bases short, with 16 bases between. CDR3 sequence: CASSQGPLTANYEQYF. The CDR3, as DNA: TGTGCCAGCAGCCAAGGGCCCTTGACTGCTAACTACGAGCAGTACTTC.

The chain carries TRBV30 and TRBJ2-3; 7 bases match TRBD2. CDR3 length: 14 residues. V was pared by 4 bases and J by 3 bases, with 7 bases of the junction left unmatched. Germline CDR1 is GTSNPN and CDR2 is SVGIG (reference sequence). The CDR3 nucleotides are TGTGCCTGGACCTCAGGACTAGAGACAGATACGCAGTATTTT. This encodes CAWTSGLETDTQYF.

This chain uses TRBV28 with TRBJ2-7; a possible D gene is TRBD2 (6 bases). This CDR3 region has 17 residues. Germline V CDR1 and CDR2: MDHEN, SYDVKM. V was clipped by 3 bases and J by 6 bases, with 24 bases between them. CDR3 residues: CASSFFLSGLPSPEQYF. The DNA of the CDR3 is TGTGCCAGCAGTTTCTTTCTGTCGGGACTCCCTTCTCCCGAGCAGTACTTC.

This sequence joins TRBV5-6 and TRBJ1-2; D might be TRBD1 (6 bases). Germline CDR1 reads SGHDT; CDR2 reads YYEEEE. V was cut by 5 bases and J by 0 bases, with 14 bases left in between. The CDR3 totals 15 residues. CDR3 coding DNA: TGTGCCAGCAGACCCGGGACAACTCCTAACTATGGCTACACCTTC. This gives the protein CASRPGTTPNYGYTF.

V is TRBV6-6 and J is TRBJ2-5; D remains ambiguous. The V end was cut by 5 bases, the J end by 3 bases, with 4 bases between. Looked up from germline, CDR1 is MNHNY and CDR2 is SVGAGI (reference sequence). The length of the CDR3 is 11 residues. CDR3 DNA: TGTGCCAGCAGTCCCGAAGAGACCCAGTACTTC. It encodes CASSPEETQYF.

CDR3: CASSIDSRETQYF. In DNA form, the CDR3 reads TGTGCCAGTAGTATTGACTCCCGAGAGACCCAGTACTTC. V is TRBV19 and J is TRBJ2-5; D is uncertain. Germline loops: CDR1 LNHDA, CDR2 SQIVND (reference sequence). Between the trimmed V and J ends, which lost 3 bases and 4 bases, there was a span of 9 bases. This CDR3 spans 13 amino acids. The full variable domain, completed using reference TRBV19 and TRBJ2-5, is DGGITQSPKYLFRKEGQNVTLSCEQNLNHDAMYWYRQDPGQGLRLIYYSQIVNDFQKGDIAEGYSVSREKKESFPLTVTSAQKNPTAFYLCASSIDSRETQYFGPGTRLLVL.

The chain joins TRBV4-1 to TRBJ2-3; TRBD2 matches at 8 bases. This CDR3 has 14 amino acids. Trimming cost V 4 bases and J 7 bases; bases outside gene matches: 7. The germline V gene has CDR1 MGHRA and CDR2 YSYEKL. The chain's CDR3 is CASSPFTGGHTQYF. For the CDR3, the DNA is TGCGCCAGCAGCCCGTTTACGGGGGGGCATACGCAGTATTTT.

CDR3 coding DNA: TGTGCCAGCAGCTTAGTCGGCCCGGGACACCACCCCTACGAGCAGTACTTC. Residues: CASSLVGPGHHPYEQYF. The chain employs TRBV11-2 and TRBJ2-7, with a weak D call TRBD1 (6 bases). Trimming left V 1 base short and J 2 bases short, with 18 bases between. The CDR3 extends over 17 amino acids. Germline CDR1 is SGHAT and CDR2 is FQNNGV.

V usage is TRBV5-1 and J usage is TRBJ2-1; 11 bases are a match to TRBD2. The CDR3 loop spans 18 amino acids. The ends lost 4 bases at V and 4 bases at J; junction bases unmatched: 13. The germline CDR1 and CDR2 sequences are SGHRS and YFSETQ. The CDR3 loop is CASSRVAASGGNYNEQFF. The CDR3 region has the DNA TGCGCCAGCAGCCGGGTGGCGGCTAGCGGGGGGAATTACAATGAGCAGTTCTTC.

CDR3 sequence (DNA): TGTGCCAGCAGTAGTGTCCCTAGATCCTACAATGAGCAGTTCTTC. Translating gives CASSSVPRSYNEQFF. This sequence joins TRBV27 and TRBJ2-1; no clear D. This CDR3 region has 15 residues. The V and J ends lost 5 bases and 1 base respectively, with 12 bases between them. The germline V gene has CDR1 MNHEY and CDR2 SMNVEV (reference sequence).

The chain is built from TRBV6-5 and TRBJ2-1; D perhaps matches TRBD2 (5 bases). CDR1 is MNHEY, CDR2 SVGAGI, per germline. The CDR3 runs to 13 residues. The ends were cut back, 0 bases at V and 12 bases at J, with 12 bases in the middle. As DNA, the CDR3 is TGTGCCAGCAGTTACTCAACCGATCGGGGGCAGTTCTTC. This sequence encodes CASSYSTDRGQFF.

The chain recombines TRBV7-8 with TRBJ2-1, with D unclear. Germline CDR1 is SGHVS and CDR2 is FQNEAQ. The CDR3 runs to 15 residues. The V gene lost 1 base and the J gene lost 0 bases, with 7 bases spanning the gap. This chain's CDR3 is CASSLGLISYNEQFF. CDR3 sequence (DNA): TGTGCCAGCAGCTTAGGACTTATCTCCTACAATGAGCAGTTCTTC.

The rearrangement links TRBV5-6 to TRBJ2-7, with D possibly TRBD1 on 8 matching bases. The V and J ends lost 3 bases and 4 bases respectively, with 26 bases between them. This CDR3 has 18 residues. Germline CDR1 reads SGHDT; CDR2 reads YYEEEE. The CDR3 loop is CASSYIPLAAGGGYEQYF. The CDR3 bases are TGTGCCAGCAGCTACATACCCCTAGCGGCAGGGGGCGGATACGAGCAGTACTTC.

The chain combines TRBV7-9 with TRBJ2-7; no firm D call. From germline, CDR1 is SEHNR and CDR2 FQNEAQ (reference sequence). V lost 5 bases and J 4 bases, leaving 12 bases between the germline ends. The CDR3 spans 13 residues. CDR3 region: CASSLYDNYEQYF. CDR3 sequence (DNA): TGTGCCAGCAGCCTTTACGACAATTACGAGCAGTACTTC.

V gene TRBV30 combines with J gene TRBJ2-3, with a weak D call TRBD2 (6 bases). Germline V gives CDR1 GTSNPN, CDR2 SVGIG (reference sequence). CDR3 length equals 14 residues. Trimming removed 3 bases at V and 4 bases at J, with 14 bases between. In DNA, the CDR3 is TGTGCCTGGAGCGGGGGTGGGGTAGCAGATACGCAGTATTTT. It translates to CAWSGGGVADTQYF.

The chain has TRBV30 and TRBJ1-2; D gene ambiguous. The CDR3 has 12 residues. CDR1 and CDR2 from the germline V gene are GTSNPN and SVGIG (reference sequence). Trimming removed 2 bases from V and 3 bases from J, with 7 bases in between. As DNA, the CDR3 is TGTGCCTGGAGTCCTGTCGACTATGGCTACACCTTC. This gives the protein CAWSPVDYGYTF.

The gene calls are TRBV2 and TRBJ2-4; D is possibly TRBD2 (6 bases). V lost 4 bases to trimming and J lost 0 bases, with 13 bases between them. Germline CDR1 and CDR2: SNHLY and FYNNEI. This CDR3 is 16 amino acids long. The CDR3 reads CASSGGGGLAKNIQYF. CDR3 nucleotide sequence: TGTGCCAGCAGTGGCGGTGGGGGGTTAGCCAAAAACATTCAGTACTTC.

The chain has TRBV7-2 and TRBJ2-7; tentative D call: TRBD2 (6 bases). CDR3 length: 15 residues. V lost 4 bases, J lost 4 bases, and 17 bases lay in between. Germline V gene lookup returns CDR1 SGHTA and CDR2 FQGNSA. In nucleotides, the CDR3 is TGTGCCAGCAGCTCGCGGCCCTGGGGGACTTACGAGCAGTACTTC. This sequence encodes CASSSRPWGTYEQYF.

This clone was counted only a few times. The rearrangement uses TRBV5-5 and TRBJ2-3; a possible D gene is TRBD2 (5 bases). The germline V gene has CDR1 SGHKS and CDR2 YYEKEE (reference sequence). V was trimmed by 4 bases and J by 4 bases, leaving 10 bases between them. The CDR3 is made up of 13 amino acids. The CDR3 reads CASSPLRADTQYF. The CDR3 nucleotides are TGTGCCAGCAGCCCCCTGCGGGCAGATACGCAGTATTTT.

As concerns this clone: The junction does not match germline at one end; this may be a read error. The rearrangement joins TRBV7-7 to TRBJ2-5; D uncertain. The CDR3 is 13 residues long. CDR1 SSHAT and CDR2 FNYEAQ come from the germline V gene (reference sequence). The CDR3 DNA reads as TGTGCTAGCAGCTTAGTTCGGTTGGAGACCCAGTACTTC. Translation: CASSLVRLETQYF. Filled out from reference TRBV7-7 and TRBJ2-5, the complete variable domain reads GAGVSQSPRYKVTKRGQDVTLRCDPISSHATLYWYQQALGQGPEFLTYFNYEAQPDKSGLPSDRFSAERPEGSISTLTIQRTEQRDSAMYRCASSLVRLETQYFGPGTRLLVL.

J is TRBJ2-1 and V is TRBV30; 10 bases are shared with TRBD2. The CDR3 is made up of 16 amino acids. With 3 bases clipped from V and 8 bases from J, the junction kept 13 bases outside the gene matches. Germline V lookup: CDR1 GTSNPN, CDR2 SVGIG (reference sequence). CDR3 in amino acids: CAWRGWKREGRDEQFF. The DNA of the CDR3 is TGTGCCTGGAGGGGGTGGAAGCGGGAGGGCCGAGATGAGCAGTTCTTC.

The rearrangement uses TRBV5-1 and TRBJ2-7; a possible D gene is TRBD1 (5 bases). The germline CDR1 and CDR2 sequences are SGHRS and YFSETQ. The CDR3 runs to 13 residues. Trimming stripped 5 bases from V and 2 bases from J, with 11 bases between. The CDR3 DNA reads as TGCGCCAGCAGTCTGACAGTAACCTACGAGCAGTACTTC. It codes for CASSLTVTYEQYF.

The CDR3 is CASSLWPKQGRANEKLFF. The DNA of the CDR3 is TGTGCCAGCAGCTTATGGCCCAAACAGGGGCGAGCTAATGAAAAACTGTTTTTT. This chain links TRBV7-8 with TRBJ1-4, with 7 bases aligning to TRBD1. Germline V gives CDR1 SGHVS, CDR2 FQNEAQ. This CDR3 is 18 amino acids long. The J segment lost 3 bases and the V segment lost 2 bases, leaving 12 bases of the junction unmatched.

This rearrangement joins TRBV6-4 to TRBJ1-6; perhaps TRBD1 as D (6 bases). Trimming shortened V by 7 bases and J by 4 bases, and 8 bases separated the two germline ends. The germline V gene has CDR1 MRHNA and CDR2 SNTAGT. CDR3 length: 13 residues. The CDR3 sequence: CASTGQYNSPLHF. In DNA form, the CDR3 reads TGTGCCAGCACAGGACAGTATAATTCACCCCTCCACTTT.

The chain carries TRBV25-1 and TRBJ2-1; 11 bases are shared with TRBD2. Losses at the gene ends were 5 bases for V and 4 bases for J; bases not matched to a gene: 7. This CDR3 spans 16 amino acids. Looked up from germline, CDR1 is MGHDK and CDR2 is SYGVNS. The DNA of the CDR3 is TGTGCCAGCAGTAAAACTAGCGGGAGCGGGTACAATGAGCAGTTCTTC. Protein sequence: CASSKTSGSGYNEQFF.

This clone has a handful of counts. V usage is TRBV4-3 and J usage is TRBJ1-4, with 8 positions matching TRBD1. The CDR3 length is 16 residues. Germline V lookup: CDR1 LGHNA, CDR2 YSLEER. V shed 3 bases, J shed 0 bases, and the junction held 3 bases outside the gene matches. CDR3 loop: CASSHGQGTTNEKLFF. The CDR3 DNA follows: TGCGCCAGCAGCCACGGACAGGGAACAACTAATGAAAAACTGTTTTTT.

This chain uses TRBV19 with TRBJ1-1, with 10 bases fitting TRBD1. Germline V gene lookup returns CDR1 LNHDA and CDR2 SQIVND (reference sequence). V lost 10 bases, J lost 1 base, and 9 bases stayed unmatched. This CDR3 region has 15 residues. The CDR3 spells CATYDRGRGNTEAFF. CDR3 coding DNA: TGTGCCACCTATGACAGGGGGCGAGGGAACACTGAAGCTTTCTTT.

The count of this clone is one. The rearrangement uses TRBV10-1 and TRBJ2-6; no clear D gene. Germline V gives CDR1 WNHNN, CDR2 SYGVQD (reference sequence). The CDR3 has 16 residues. With 3 bases removed from V and 0 bases from J, the gap between germline ends came to 9 bases. CDR3 nucleotides: TGCGCCAGCAGTGAATTTCAGGACTCTGGGGCCAACGTCCTGACTTTC. Translating gives CASSEFQDSGANVLTF.

CDR3 DNA sequence: TGCGCCAGCAGCAACAGGGCTGGGACCAATCAGCCCCAGCATTTT. It yields the protein CASSNRAGTNQPQHF. This rearrangement joins TRBV10-2 to TRBJ1-5, with D possibly TRBD1 on 6 matching bases. This CDR3 is built from 15 residues. The V and J ends lost 6 bases and 3 bases respectively, with 15 bases between them. Per the germline V gene, CDR1 is WSHSY and CDR2 is SAAADI.

The V and J genes are TRBV25-1 and TRBJ1-1, with 9 bases fitting TRBD1. This CDR3 contains 14 residues. Germline CDR1 is MGHDK and CDR2 is SYGVNS. V was pared by 4 bases and J by 11 bases, with 11 bases of the junction left unmatched. CDR3 sequence: CASSGYRDRALAFF. In DNA, the CDR3 is TGTGCCAGCAGTGGGTACCGGGACAGGGCTTTGGCTTTCTTT.

The chain employs TRBV5-4 and TRBJ2-7; 10 nucleotides align to TRBD1. Germline trimming cut 1 base from V and 1 base from J; bases unmatched to any gene: 2. In germline, CDR1 is SGHNT, CDR2 YYREEE (reference sequence). The CDR3 sequence is 15 residues long. The CDR3 sequence is CASSLPGQGSYEQYF. DNA of the CDR3: TGTGCCAGCAGCTTGCCGGGACAGGGGTCCTACGAGCAGTACTTC.